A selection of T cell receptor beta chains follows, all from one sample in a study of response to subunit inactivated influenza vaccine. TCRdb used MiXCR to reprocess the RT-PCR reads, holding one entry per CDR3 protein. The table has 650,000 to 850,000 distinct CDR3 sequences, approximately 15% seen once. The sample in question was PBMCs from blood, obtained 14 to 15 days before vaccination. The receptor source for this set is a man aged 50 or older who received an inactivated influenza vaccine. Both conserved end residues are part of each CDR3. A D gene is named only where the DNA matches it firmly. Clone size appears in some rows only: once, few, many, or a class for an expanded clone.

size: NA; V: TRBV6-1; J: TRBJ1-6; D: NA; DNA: TGTGCCAGCAGCTCTACCGGGTCGCAGAATTCACCCCTCCACTTT; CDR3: CASSSTGSQNSPLHF
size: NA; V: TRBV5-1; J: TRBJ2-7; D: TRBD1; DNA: TGCGCCAGCACCACCGGGACAGGGTCCTACGAGCAGTACTTC; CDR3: CASTTGTGSYEQYF
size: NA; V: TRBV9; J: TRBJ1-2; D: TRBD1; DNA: TGTGCCAGCAGCGTAGCTACGGTGACAGGGGAGGATGGCTACACCTTC; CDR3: CASSVATVTGEDGYTF
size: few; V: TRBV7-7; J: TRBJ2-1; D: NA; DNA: TGTGCCAGCAGCCCGGGAATTAACAATGAGCAGTTCTTC; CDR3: CASSPGINNEQFF
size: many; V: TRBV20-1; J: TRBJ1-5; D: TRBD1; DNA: TGCAGTGCGCGACAGGGGGGGCTTCTTAATCAGCCCCAGCATTTT; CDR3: CSARQGGLLNQPQHF
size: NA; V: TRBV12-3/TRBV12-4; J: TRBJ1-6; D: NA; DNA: TGTGCCAGCAGCGTGTATAATTCACCCCTCCACTTT; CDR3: CASSVYNSPLHF
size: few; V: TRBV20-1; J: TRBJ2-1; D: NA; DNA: TGCAGTGCTAGAGATTACTACAATGAGCAGTTCTTC; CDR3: CSARDYYNEQFF
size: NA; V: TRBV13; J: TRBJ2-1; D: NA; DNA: TGTGCCAGCAGCTTAAGATTGGGGGGCATACTTCATGAGCAGTTCTTC; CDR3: CASSLRLGGILHEQFF
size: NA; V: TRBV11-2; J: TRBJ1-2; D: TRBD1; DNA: TGTGCCAGCAGCTTTACAGGGGACCGGGCCTATGGCTACACCTTC; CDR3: CASSFTGDRAYGYTF
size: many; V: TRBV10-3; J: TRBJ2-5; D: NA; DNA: TGTGCCATCAGGGGAAGAGGGGAGACCCAGTACTTC; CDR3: CAIRGRGETQYF
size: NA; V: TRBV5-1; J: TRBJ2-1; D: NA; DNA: TGCGCCAGCAGCTTGGACTCTAGCGACTACAATGAGCAGTTCTTC; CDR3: CASSLDSSDYNEQFF
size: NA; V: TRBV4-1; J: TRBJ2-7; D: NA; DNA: TGCGCCAGCAGCCAATTGATCGGGACGGCGTTCGAGCAGTACTTC; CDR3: CASSQLIGTAFEQYF
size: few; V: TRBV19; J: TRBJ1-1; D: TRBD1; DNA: TGTGCCAGTAGTATAAACAGGGGCACTGAAGCTTTCTTT; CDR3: CASSINRGTEAFF
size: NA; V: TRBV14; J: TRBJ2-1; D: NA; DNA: TGTGCCAGCAGCCAAGATTGGTTGTCGACCCTGCAGTTCTTC; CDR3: CASSQDWLSTLQFF
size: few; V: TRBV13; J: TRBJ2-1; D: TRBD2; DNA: TGTGCCAGCAGCGAGAGGGGGACTAGCGGGCGTGGTGAGCAGTTCTTC; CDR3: CASSERGTSGRGEQFF
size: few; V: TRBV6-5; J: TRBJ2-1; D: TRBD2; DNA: TGTGCCAGCAGTTACTCGCGGGGGTTCGACAATGAGCAGTTCTTC; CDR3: CASSYSRGFDNEQFF
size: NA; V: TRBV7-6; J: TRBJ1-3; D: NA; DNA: TGTGCCAGCAGCTTCGAACAGCTTTCCTCTGGAAACACCATATATTTT; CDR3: CASSFEQLSSGNTIYF
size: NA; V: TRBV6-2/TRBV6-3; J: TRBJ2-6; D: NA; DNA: TGTGCCAGCAGTACCCCCGGCAGGTCTGGGGCCAACGTCCTGACTTTC; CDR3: CASSTPGRSGANVLTF
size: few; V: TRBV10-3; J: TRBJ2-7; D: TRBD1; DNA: TGTGCCATCAGGGGGGACAGTAGCTCCTACGAGCAGTACTTC; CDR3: CAIRGDSSSYEQYF
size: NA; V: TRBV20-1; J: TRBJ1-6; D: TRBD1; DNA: TGCAGTGCTAGAGAGACAGGGCAAAATTCACCCCTCCACTTT; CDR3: CSARETGQNSPLHF
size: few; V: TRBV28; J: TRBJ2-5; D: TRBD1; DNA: TGTGCCACGACAGGGGGAGAGACCCAGTACTTC; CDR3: CATTGGETQYF